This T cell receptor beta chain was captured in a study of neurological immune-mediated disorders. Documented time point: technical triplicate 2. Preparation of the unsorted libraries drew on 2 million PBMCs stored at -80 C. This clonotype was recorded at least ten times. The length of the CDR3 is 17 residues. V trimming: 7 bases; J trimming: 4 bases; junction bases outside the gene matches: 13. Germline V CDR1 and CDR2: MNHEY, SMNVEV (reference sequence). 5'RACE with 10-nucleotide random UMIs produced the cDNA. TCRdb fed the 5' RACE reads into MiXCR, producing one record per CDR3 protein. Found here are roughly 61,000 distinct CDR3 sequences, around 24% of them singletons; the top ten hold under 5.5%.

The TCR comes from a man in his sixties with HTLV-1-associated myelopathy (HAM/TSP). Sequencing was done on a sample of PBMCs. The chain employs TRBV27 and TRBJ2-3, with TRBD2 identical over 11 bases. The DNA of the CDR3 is TGTGCCAGCACCGGATATATAGCGGGAGGGAGGGCAGATACGCAGTATTTT. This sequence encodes CASTGYIAGGRADTQYF.